The text below deals with one T cell receptor beta chain. Its antigen remains unidentified. The data belong to a study of T cell clonotyping in hematopoietic cell transplantation. Overall study: Recipients' pretransplant samples followed cytoreduction. Notes on the study in general: After transplant, recipient diversity fell while pathologically expanded clonotypes grew through day 180. Higher Inverse Simpson Index values in graft donor and pretransplant recipient predicted broader posttransplant TCR diversity.

The sample's time point: recipient sample about 28 days before transplant, after cytoreduction. Recipients were bled about 28 days pretransplant and at posttransplant days 30, 100, 180. The V gene lost 6 bases and the J gene lost 2 bases, with 20 bases spanning the gap. Germline V CDR1 and CDR2: WNHNN, SYGVQD (reference sequence). The CDR3 is 16 residues long. TCRdb's copy holds only in-frame clones and misses some; the assay was immunoSEQ multiplex PCR. The sample consists of approximately 26,000 clones, 85% to 95% of them appearing once. The chain joins TRBV10-1 to TRBJ2-7, with D tentatively TRBD1 or TRBD2 (5 bases each). This TCR came from a man aged 50 or older with acute myeloid leukemia. Some clones in this sample may be carry-over from other donors' samples. This material consisted of peripheral blood mononuclear cells, taken before stem cell transplant. CDR3 protein: CASSLGGGPGTYEQYF. CDR3 sequence (DNA): TGCGCCAGCAGCCTGGGTGGCGGGCCAGGGACCTACGAGCAGTACTTC.